The entry that follows covers one T cell receptor beta chain sequence. Enrollment of patients from Seattle took place during active infection, with longitudinal follow-up. The record originates from a study of blood T cell repertoires in COVID-19. Overall study: Researchers got acute and convalescent COVID-19 samples from the United States, Italy and Spain.

V lost 2 bases and J lost 4; bases outside the gene matches: 3. The CDR3 is made up of 13 amino acids. Germline V gives CDR1 SQVTM, CDR2 ANQGSEA. Libraries were prepared by immunoSEQ multiplex PCR; TCRdb keeps only in-frame clonotypes and omits some of them. The repertoire consists of roughly 160,000 clones, with approximately 86% occurring once and the leading ten covering over 2%. Source material: peripheral blood. The sequence came from a woman older than 75 with COVID-19, enrolled during active disease. The rearrangement links TRBV29-1 to TRBJ2-5; TRBD2 matches at 8 bases. DNA of the CDR3: TGCAGCGTTGAAACGCTAGCGGGAGAGACCCAGTACTTC. Translated, it gives CSVETLAGETQYF.